The next 5 T cell receptor beta chains were all read from a single sample in a study of blood T cell repertoires in COVID-19. Here immunoSEQ multiplex PCR was the method, and the copy in TCRdb shows in-frame clones only, minus some. Here the sample spans 110,000 to 150,000 clones, about 84% being singletons. Sequenced material: PBMCs or T cells enriched from blood (not recorded which). The receptors shown here come from a woman younger than 35 who had been exposed to COVID-19.

The chain couples TRBV19 to TRBJ1-1; the match to TRBD1 covers 7 bases. The ends lost 6 bases at V and 5 bases at J; junction bases unmatched: 6. CDR3 length: 13 amino acids. Germline V gives CDR1 LNHDA, CDR2 SQIVND (reference sequence). The CDR3, as DNA: TGTGCCAGTAGCCGACAGGGTTTAACTGAAGCTTTCTTT. Its protein is CASSRQGLTEAFF.

J is TRBJ2-7 and V is TRBV25-1, with no clear D. There are 14 residues in the CDR3. V lost 5 bases, J lost 1 base, and 12 bases lay in between. Germline V CDR1 and CDR2: MGHDK, SYGVNS. This CDR3 reads CASSSTLGSYEQYF. CDR3 nucleotide sequence: TGTGCCAGCAGTTCGACTCTCGGGTCCTACGAGCAGTACTTC.

Only one count was recorded for this clone. The chain has TRBV30 and TRBJ2-5; 7 bases align to TRBD2. Germline-derived CDR1 and CDR2 are GTSNPN and SVGIG (reference sequence). This CDR3 spans 13 amino acids. V was clipped by 5 bases and J by 5 bases; unmatched bases: 8. CDR3 nucleotides: TGTGCCTGGGCTGCTTCAGCGGGGGAGACCCAGTACTTC. Translated, it gives CAWAASAGETQYF.

The chain is built from TRBV6-5 and TRBJ1-1, with D possibly TRBD1 on 5 matching bases. The CDR3 is 12 amino acids. Deletions cut 5 bases from V and 6 bases from J, with 10 bases between. CDR1 is MNHEY and CDR2 is SVGAGI in the germline V gene. The CDR3 sequence is CASSRQLSEAFF. CDR3 DNA: TGTGCCAGCAGTCGACAGTTATCTGAAGCTTTCTTT.

V is TRBV3-1 (or the pseudogene TRBV3-2) and J is TRBJ1-2; D possibly corresponds to TRBD1 (5 bases). The germline gives CDR1 LGHDT, CDR2 YNNKEL (reference sequence). Trimming took off 4 bases at V and 7 bases at J, with 19 bases between the two ends. The CDR3 has 15 residues. CDR3 amino acids: CASSRTQGAQGGYTF. The DNA of the CDR3 is TGTGCCAGCAGCCGGACCCAGGGTGCCCAAGGTGGCTACACCTTC.